One and the same sample provided the 21 T cell receptor beta chains below, sequenced in a study of shared clonotypes between healthy human individuals. Sequenced by immunoSEQ multiplex PCR; TCRdb stores in-frame clones only, minus some. The repertoire holds 950,000 to 1,200,000 clones, approximately 80% seen once, with 0.89% in the top ten. Sequencing was carried out using memory CD4+ T cells from PBMCs. Subset denoted: CD45RA-negative fraction. The source of these receptors is a man younger than 35 in good health. Some clones in this sample may be carry-over from other donors' samples.

The V and J genes are TRBV5-4 and TRBJ2-5; D is uncertain. There are 16 residues in the CDR3. Germline CDR1 is SGHNT and CDR2 is YYREEE (reference sequence). V was cut by 2 bases and J by 1 base, with 15 bases left in between. This CDR3 is CASSFGVSVPQETQYF. CDR3 nucleotides: TGTGCCAGCAGCTTTGGAGTTTCCGTTCCCCAAGAGACCCAGTACTTC.

The gene calls are TRBV30 and TRBJ2-7; D possibly matches TRBD1 or TRBD2 (5 bases each). Between the trimmed V and J ends, which lost 7 bases and 2 bases, there was a span of 15 bases. Germline V lookup: CDR1 GTSNPN, CDR2 SVGIG (reference sequence). The CDR3 consists of 13 residues. CDR3 nucleotide sequence: TGTGCCTCCGGGGCGATACCCGCCTACGAGCAGTACTTC. As protein: CASGAIPAYEQYF.

This sequence joins TRBV7-9 and TRBJ1-2; D remains unclear. The CDR3 loop spans 12 amino acids. V lost 8 bases, J lost 4 bases, and 11 bases lay in between. CDR1 and CDR2 from the germline V gene are SEHNR and FQNEAQ (reference sequence). The CDR3 spells CASLKVGYGYTF. Written as DNA, the CDR3 is TGTGCCAGCCTTAAAGTGGGCTATGGCTACACCTTC.

This clone was detected only once. The gene calls are TRBV7-9 and TRBJ2-2; 12 positions match TRBD2. The CDR3 runs to 18 residues. V was pared by 1 base and J by 2 bases, with 5 bases of the junction left unmatched. Germline CDR1 is SEHNR and CDR2 is FQNEAQ (reference sequence). Here the CDR3 reads CASSLERLAGVNTGELFF. The CDR3 nucleotides read TGTGCCAGCAGCTTAGAGCGACTAGCGGGAGTAAACACCGGGGAGCTGTTTTTT.

The chain combines TRBV7-2 with TRBJ1-2; D is possibly TRBD1 (5 bases). This CDR3 is 14 amino acids long. Germline V lookup: CDR1 SGHTA, CDR2 FQGNSA. Trimming removed 5 bases from V and 6 bases from J, with 16 bases in between. The CDR3 spells CASSPGPGSHGYTF. DNA for the CDR3: TGTGCCAGCAGCCCGGGACCAGGGAGCCATGGCTACACCTTC.

The chain couples TRBV18 to TRBJ2-3; D unclear. V gave up 2 bases and J gave up 3 bases, with 6 bases separating them. Per germline, CDR1 KGHSH and CDR2 LQKENI. This CDR3 has 13 residues. In DNA, the CDR3 is TGTGCCAGCTCACCATTATTTACAGATACGCAGTATTTT. This codes for CASSPLFTDTQYF.

V and J are TRBV9 and TRBJ2-1, with D possibly matching TRBD1 (5 bases). Germline CDR1 is SGDLS and CDR2 is YYNGEE. V was cut by 4 bases and J by 8 bases, with 16 bases left in between. The CDR3 contains 14 residues. The CDR3 DNA reads TGTGCCAGCAGCTCCCAGGGCCCGGGCGATGAGCAGTTCTTC. Translation gives CASSSQGPGDEQFF.

CDR3 region: CASSDRVAVDTQYF. The CDR3 bases are TGTGCCAGCAGTGACAGGGTGGCGGTAGATACGCAGTATTTT. This chain connects TRBV6-1 to TRBJ2-3, with D possibly matching TRBD1 (5 bases). Germline V gives CDR1 MNHNS, CDR2 SASEGT. V gave up 3 bases and J gave up 5 bases, with 12 bases separating them. The CDR3 has 14 amino acids.

The chain is built from TRBV10-3 and TRBJ1-5; TRBD1 is a possible D gene (6 bases). Germline CDR1 and CDR2: ENHRY and SYGVKD. CDR3 length: 13 residues. V dropped 3 bases and J dropped 6 bases, with 9 bases sitting between them. The CDR3 sequence: CAISDRTVQPQHF. The CDR3 DNA follows: TGTGCCATCAGTGACCGGACAGTTCAGCCCCAGCATTTT.

In nucleotides, the CDR3 is TGTGCCAGCAGCTGGGACAGGGGTAATTCACCCCTCCACTTT. Residues: CASSWDRGNSPLHF. This rearrangement joins TRBV5-6 to TRBJ1-6; TRBD1 aligns across 10 bases. Germline CDR1 is SGHDT and CDR2 is YYEEEE. Trimming cost V 3 bases and J 6 bases; bases outside gene matches: 0. CDR3 length: 14 residues.

V and J are TRBV2 and TRBJ2-7; D is perhaps TRBD1 (6 bases). The CDR3 sequence is 13 residues long. Germline V gene lookup returns CDR1 SNHLY and CDR2 FYNNEI. V lost 8 bases and J 3 bases, leaving 14 bases between the germline ends. The CDR3 bases are TGTGCCAGCGGAACAGGGTCACACTACGAGCAGTACTTC. Its protein product is CASGTGSHYEQYF.

The chain recombines TRBV15 with TRBJ2-5; 7 bases agree with TRBD1. Germline V gene sequence: CDR1 LNHNV, CDR2 YYDKDF (reference sequence). V dropped 1 base and J dropped 5; count of bases not matched to a gene: 10. The CDR3 length is 16 residues. CDR3 DNA: TGTGCCACCAGCAGAGCCCCGGCAGGGGGAGTGGAGACCCAGTACTTC. It translates to CATSRAPAGGVETQYF.

This chain uses TRBV28 with TRBJ2-3, with a weak D call TRBD2 (5 bases). The CDR3 covers 14 residues. The V and J ends lost 6 bases and 1 base respectively, with 11 bases between them. CDR1 MDHEN and CDR2 SYDVKM come from the germline V gene. CDR3 region: CASSSTRGTDTQYF. CDR3 DNA sequence: TGTGCCAGCAGCTCCACTAGGGGCACAGATACGCAGTATTTT. The full variable domain, with the rest looked up from reference TRBV28 and TRBJ2-3, is DVKVTQSSRYLVKRTGEKVFLECVQDMDHENMFWYRQDPGLGLRLIYFSYDVKMKEKGDIPEGYSVSREKKERFSLILESASTNQTSMYLCASSSTRGTDTQYFGPGTRLTVL.

The chain joins TRBV12-5 to TRBJ2-7; 10 bases are a match to TRBD1. Germline lookup yields CDR1 LGHNT and CDR2 FRNRAP. The CDR3 extends over 17 amino acids. The J segment lost 4 bases and the V segment lost 0 bases, leaving 9 bases of the junction unmatched. This chain's CDR3 is CASGLVSPGQGTYEQYF. CDR3 coding DNA: TGTGCTAGTGGTTTGGTTTCACCGGGACAGGGGACATACGAGCAGTACTTC.

The rearrangement links TRBV18 to TRBJ1-2; 11 bases agree with TRBD1. The CDR3 has 15 amino acids. V was clipped by 5 bases and J by 4 bases; unmatched bases: 6. Looked up from germline, CDR1 is KGHSH and CDR2 is LQKENI. The CDR3 region is CASSNGQGALYGYTF. The CDR3 DNA follows: TGTGCCAGCTCAAATGGACAGGGGGCCCTCTATGGCTACACCTTC.

The rearrangement joins TRBV19 to TRBJ2-7; D may match TRBD1 or TRBD2 (6 bases each). V lost 1 base, J lost 4 bases, and 11 bases lay in between. Germline V gene sequence: CDR1 LNHDA, CDR2 SQIVND (reference sequence). This CDR3 spans 14 amino acids. CDR3 sequence reads: CASSIAWGAYEQYF. CDR3 in DNA: TGTGCCAGTAGTATAGCGTGGGGGGCTTACGAGCAGTACTTC.

V is TRBV19 and J is TRBJ2-3; weak D call: TRBD2 (6 bases). Germline values: CDR1 LNHDA, CDR2 SQIVND (reference sequence). V lost 4 bases and J lost 2, with 13 bases in between. This CDR3 spans 15 amino acids. The CDR3 sequence is CASSTPGSVTDTQYF. In nucleotides, the CDR3 is TGTGCCAGTAGTACGCCCGGGAGCGTCACAGATACGCAGTATTTT.

J is TRBJ2-7 and V is TRBV29-1; D call uncertain. Germline-derived CDR1 and CDR2 are SQVTM and ANQGSEA. The CDR3 runs 11 residues. V shed 5 bases and J shed 1 base, with 6 bases lying between them. DNA for the CDR3: TGCAGCGTTATACAGTCCTACGAGCAGTACTTC. This codes for CSVIQSYEQYF.

The J gene is TRBJ2-7, the V gene TRBV27; TRBD2 matches 8 bases. J gave up 2 bases and V 1 base, and 4 bases lay outside the gene matches. The CDR3 covers 15 residues. CDR1 MNHEY and CDR2 SMNVEV come from the germline V gene (reference sequence). The CDR3 DNA sequence: TGTGCCAGCAGTTTATTGCCTAGCGGGCCCTACGAGCAGTACTTC. Protein sequence: CASSLLPSGPYEQYF.

In its sample, this clone was seen many times. The chain links TRBV11-1 to TRBJ2-3, with D unresolved. Trimming pared 2 bases from V and 6 bases from J, leaving 9 bases between. The germline V gene encodes CDR1 SGHAT and CDR2 FQDESV (reference sequence). The length of the CDR3 is 13 residues. Here the CDR3 reads CASSLQIGDTQYF. The CDR3 region has the DNA TGTGCCAGCAGCTTACAGATCGGGGATACGCAGTATTTT.

This chain connects TRBV29-1 to TRBJ2-5; 16 nucleotides line up with TRBD2. The junction had 5 bases not matched to a gene; V was cut back by 6 bases and J by 7 bases. The CDR3 has 14 residues. CDR1 SQVTM and CDR2 ANQGSEA come from the germline V gene. The CDR3 here is CSVGTSGRAGTQYF. In DNA, the CDR3 is TGCAGCGTGGGGACTAGCGGGAGGGCCGGGACCCAGTACTTC.